A selection of T cell receptor beta chains follows, all from one sample in a study of blood T cell repertoires in COVID-19. Data came from immunoSEQ multiplex PCR; TCRdb stores just in-frame clones and leaves some out. The sample holds some 150,000 clones, 70% to 85% seen once. The specimen was peripheral blood. These TCRs come from a woman over 75 in a cohort sampled during active or convalescent COVID-19. The CDR3 runs from the conserved cysteine through the conserved F or W. Size values are once, few and many counts, or a class for expanded clones, and some rows have none.

- TRBV7-9 CASSLGSAASGTYEQYF
once TRBV3-1/TRBV3-2 CASSLWTASMGEQYF
- TRBV3-1/TRBV3-2 CASSPTGYAEAFF
few TRBV2 CASSLGLAGGLQETQYF
- TRBV10-3 CAISEDRDNYGYTF
- TRBV7-9 CASSQGRDSSF
- TRBV12-2 CASRPTRVAEGASPLHF
- TRBV6-5 CASSPLAGGRNEQFF
- TRBV7-2 CASSAGQGNYGYTF
- TRBV5-4 CASSWRTSSYGYTF
- TRBV9 CASPLGYTF
- TRBV24-1 CATSEKGQGSYNEQFF
- TRBV6-6 CASSYGQSTDTQYF
- TRBV4-1 CASSQQAGGGEGRAKNIQYF
- TRBV29-1 CSVERTGATYNEQFF
- TRBV4-2 CASSRLSGDVYEQYF
- TRBV18 CASSPWSKLLSGANVLTF
few TRBV2 CAIITGGASNGYTF
- TRBV12-3/TRBV12-4 CASSLIGNEQFF
- TRBV11-2 CASSLDRSAGVNTQYF